These T cell receptor beta chains were read from a single sample in a study of human thymus T cells. Some clones are missing from TCRdb's copy, which holds only in-frame ones; the method was immunoSEQ multiplex PCR. This table has 35,000 to 45,000 clones, 85% to 95% appearing once. Sample: blood. The receptors come from a boy under two years old with a congenital heart defect but otherwise immunologically healthy. The CDR3 runs from the conserved cysteine through the conserved F or W. D genes are given only for firm matches. The size field is filled for only some rows; it gives once, few, many or a size class.

d_gene: -
j_gene: TRBJ2-5
abundance: once
v_gene: TRBV9
CDR3nt: TGTGCCAGCAGCGAGTTTACAGGGATGCAAGAGACCCAGTACTTC
CDR3aa: CASSEFTGMQETQYF

d_gene: TRBD2
j_gene: TRBJ2-1
abundance: once
v_gene: TRBV28
CDR3nt: TGTGCCAGCAGCATAGCGGGGGGAGGAAATGAGCAGTTCTTC
CDR3aa: CASSIAGGGNEQFF

d_gene: -
j_gene: TRBJ1-5
abundance: -
v_gene: TRBV14
CDR3nt: TGTGCCAGCAGAGAGGGCAATCAGCCCCAGCATTTT
CDR3aa: CASREGNQPQHF

d_gene: -
j_gene: TRBJ1-5
abundance: -
v_gene: TRBV18
CDR3nt: TGTGCCAGCTCACCAAATAGGGCGGGGCAGCCCCAGCATTTT
CDR3aa: CASSPNRAGQPQHF

d_gene: TRBD1
j_gene: TRBJ2-7
abundance: -
v_gene: TRBV6-5
CDR3nt: TGTGCCAGCAGTTACACGGGACAGAAGTCCTACGAGCAGTACTTC
CDR3aa: CASSYTGQKSYEQYF

d_gene: -
j_gene: TRBJ2-2
abundance: once
v_gene: TRBV6-5
CDR3nt: TGTGCCAGCAGTTACAGGGTGGGCGGGGAGCTGTTTTTT
CDR3aa: CASSYRVGGELFF

d_gene: TRBD2
j_gene: TRBJ2-3
abundance: -
v_gene: TRBV10-3
CDR3nt: TGTGCCATCAGTGACCGTACTAGCGGGGGTGATACGCAGTATTTT
CDR3aa: CAISDRTSGGDTQYF

d_gene: TRBD2
j_gene: TRBJ2-1
abundance: -
v_gene: TRBV7-2
CDR3nt: TGTGCCAGCAGATCACTAGCGGTCAATGAGCAGTTCTTC
CDR3aa: CASRSLAVNEQFF

d_gene: TRBD1
j_gene: TRBJ2-3
abundance: -
v_gene: TRBV6-4
CDR3nt: TGTGCCAGCAGTGACTCGAGATCAGGGGGCAGTGATACGCAGTATTTT
CDR3aa: CASSDSRSGGSDTQYF

d_gene: TRBD2
j_gene: TRBJ2-1
abundance: -
v_gene: TRBV4-3
CDR3nt: TGCGCCAGCAGCCATACTAGCGCGCTATCCTACAATGAGCAGTTCTTC
CDR3aa: CASSHTSALSYNEQFF

d_gene: -
j_gene: TRBJ2-5
abundance: -
v_gene: TRBV6-5
CDR3nt: TGTGCCAGCAGTCTTGAAGAGACCCAGTACTTC
CDR3aa: CASSLEETQYF

d_gene: TRBD1
j_gene: TRBJ2-3
abundance: -
v_gene: TRBV4-3
CDR3nt: TGCGCCAGCAGCCAAGAGGGGACAGGGGGCGAAGATACGCAGTATTTT
CDR3aa: CASSQEGTGGEDTQYF

d_gene: TRBD1
j_gene: TRBJ1-5
abundance: -
v_gene: TRBV5-1
CDR3nt: TGCGCCAGCAGCTCCGGACAGGGTGATCAGCCCCAGCATTTT
CDR3aa: CASSSGQGDQPQHF

d_gene: TRBD2
j_gene: TRBJ2-1
abundance: -
v_gene: TRBV7-9
CDR3nt: TGTGCCAGCAGCTTGGGAAGCGGGGGAGGGAATGAGCAGTTCTTC
CDR3aa: CASSLGSGGGNEQFF

d_gene: -
j_gene: TRBJ2-1
abundance: -
v_gene: TRBV5-5
CDR3nt: TGTGCCAGCAGCTTGTTGACGGGGCCTTACAATGAGCAGTTCTTC
CDR3aa: CASSLLTGPYNEQFF

d_gene: -
j_gene: TRBJ1-5
abundance: -
v_gene: TRBV19
CDR3nt: TGTGCCAGTAATAAAGCAGGGAGCAATCAGCCCCAGCATTTT
CDR3aa: CASNKAGSNQPQHF

d_gene: TRBD1
j_gene: TRBJ2-5
abundance: -
v_gene: TRBV20-1
CDR3nt: TGCAGTGCTAGGGACAGGGAGACCCAGTACTTC
CDR3aa: CSARDRETQYF

d_gene: TRBD1
j_gene: TRBJ1-2
abundance: once
v_gene: TRBV27
CDR3nt: TGTGCCAGCAGTTTATTTGGGACAGGGGGCTGGTATGGCTACACCTTC
CDR3aa: CASSLFGTGGWYGYTF

d_gene: -
j_gene: TRBJ2-5
abundance: -
v_gene: TRBV6-4
CDR3nt: TGTGCCAGCAGTGATCCGGGGGCCTTTCAAGAGACCCAGTACTTC
CDR3aa: CASSDPGAFQETQYF

d_gene: TRBD2
j_gene: TRBJ2-7
abundance: few
v_gene: TRBV6-5
CDR3nt: TGTGCCAGCAGTTACTCCGGGGGGGGCTACGAGCAGTACTTC
CDR3aa: CASSYSGGGYEQYF

d_gene: -
j_gene: TRBJ2-3
abundance: once
v_gene: TRBV27
CDR3nt: TGTGCCAGCAGTTTGATGGCGGGCACAGATACGCAGTATTTT
CDR3aa: CASSLMAGTDTQYF

d_gene: TRBD1
j_gene: TRBJ1-2
abundance: -
v_gene: TRBV4-1
CDR3nt: TGCGCCAGCAGCCGTCCCGGGACAGGGACCGGCTACACCTTC
CDR3aa: CASSRPGTGTGYTF

d_gene: TRBD2
j_gene: TRBJ2-7
abundance: -
v_gene: TRBV4-1
CDR3nt: TGCGCCAGCAGCCAAGATCGGGGGGGCCCCTACGAGCAGTACTTC
CDR3aa: CASSQDRGGPYEQYF

d_gene: -
j_gene: TRBJ1-5
abundance: -
v_gene: TRBV2
CDR3nt: TGTGCCAGCAGTGAAAGAAGGTCCAGCAATCAGCCCCAGCATTTT
CDR3aa: CASSERRSSNQPQHF

d_gene: -
j_gene: TRBJ2-5
abundance: -
v_gene: TRBV19
CDR3nt: TGTGCCAGTAGTATATCGAACACCCGGGTCGAGACCCAGTACTTC
CDR3aa: CASSISNTRVETQYF

d_gene: TRBD1
j_gene: TRBJ2-2
abundance: -
v_gene: TRBV27
CDR3nt: TGTGCCAGCAGTTTAAGGGGGCGAGGCATCGGGGAGCTGTTTTTT
CDR3aa: CASSLRGRGIGELFF

d_gene: -
j_gene: TRBJ1-4
abundance: -
v_gene: TRBV2
CDR3nt: TGTGCCAGCAGACAGGATGAAAAACTGTTTTTT
CDR3aa: CASRQDEKLFF

d_gene: TRBD1
j_gene: TRBJ2-4
abundance: -
v_gene: TRBV5-1
CDR3nt: TGCGCCAGCAGCTCAGGGGGTAAGGCCAAAAACATTCAGTACTTC
CDR3aa: CASSSGGKAKNIQYF

d_gene: -
j_gene: TRBJ2-1
abundance: -
v_gene: TRBV11-2
CDR3nt: TGTGCCAGCAGCTTAAATAGAGCGGAGCAGTTCTTC
CDR3aa: CASSLNRAEQFF

d_gene: TRBD2
j_gene: TRBJ2-2
abundance: -
v_gene: TRBV28
CDR3nt: TGTGCCAGCAGCCCCGGACTAGCGGGCACCGGGGAGCTGTTTTTT
CDR3aa: CASSPGLAGTGELFF

d_gene: TRBD1
j_gene: TRBJ2-3
abundance: -
v_gene: TRBV5-4
CDR3nt: TGTGCCATCCAGGACAGGGGGAGCACAGATACGCAGTATTTT
CDR3aa: CAIQDRGSTDTQYF

d_gene: TRBD2
j_gene: TRBJ2-3
abundance: -
v_gene: TRBV5-1
CDR3nt: TGCGCCAGCAGGCGGGGGACTAGTTTGGTCACAGATACGCAGTATTTT
CDR3aa: CASRRGTSLVTDTQYF